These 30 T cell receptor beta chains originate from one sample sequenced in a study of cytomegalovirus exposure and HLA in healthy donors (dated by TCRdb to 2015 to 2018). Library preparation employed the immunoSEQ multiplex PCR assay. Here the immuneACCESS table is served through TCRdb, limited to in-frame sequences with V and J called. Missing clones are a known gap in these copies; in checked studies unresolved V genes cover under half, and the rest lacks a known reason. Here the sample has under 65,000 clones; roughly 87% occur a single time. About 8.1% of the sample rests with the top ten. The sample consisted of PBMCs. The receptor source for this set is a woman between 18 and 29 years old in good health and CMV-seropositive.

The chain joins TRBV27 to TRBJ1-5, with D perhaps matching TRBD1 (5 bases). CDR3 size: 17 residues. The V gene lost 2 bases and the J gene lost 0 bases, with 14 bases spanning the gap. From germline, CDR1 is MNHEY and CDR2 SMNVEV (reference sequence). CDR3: CASSLGGARYSNQPQHF. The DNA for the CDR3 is TGTGCCAGCAGTTTAGGCGGGGCACGCTATAGCAATCAGCCCCAGCATTTT.

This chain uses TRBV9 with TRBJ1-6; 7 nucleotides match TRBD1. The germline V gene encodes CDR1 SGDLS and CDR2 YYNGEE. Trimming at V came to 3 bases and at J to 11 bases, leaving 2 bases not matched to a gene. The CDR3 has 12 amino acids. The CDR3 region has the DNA TGTGCCAGCAGCGGACAGGGAACACCCCTCCACTTT. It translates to CASSGQGTPLHF.

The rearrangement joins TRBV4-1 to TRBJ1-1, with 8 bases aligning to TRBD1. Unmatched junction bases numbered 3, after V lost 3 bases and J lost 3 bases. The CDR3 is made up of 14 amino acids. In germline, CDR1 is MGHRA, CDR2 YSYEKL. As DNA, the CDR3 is TGCGCCAGCAGCCAGGACAGGGAGGACACTGAAGCTTTCTTT. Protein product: CASSQDREDTEAFF.

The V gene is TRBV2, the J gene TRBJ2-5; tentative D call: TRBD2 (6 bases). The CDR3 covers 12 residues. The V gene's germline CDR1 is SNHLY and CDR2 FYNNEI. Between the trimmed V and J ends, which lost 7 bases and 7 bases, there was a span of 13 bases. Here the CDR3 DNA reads TGTGCCAGCACGGGAGATCCTGGGACCCAGTACTTC. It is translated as CASTGDPGTQYF.

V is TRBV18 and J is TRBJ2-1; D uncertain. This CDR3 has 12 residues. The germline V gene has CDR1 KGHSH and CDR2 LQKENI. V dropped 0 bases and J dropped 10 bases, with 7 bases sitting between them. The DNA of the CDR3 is TGTGCCAGCTCACCACCGTCCGCGGAGCAGTTCTTC. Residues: CASSPPSAEQFF.

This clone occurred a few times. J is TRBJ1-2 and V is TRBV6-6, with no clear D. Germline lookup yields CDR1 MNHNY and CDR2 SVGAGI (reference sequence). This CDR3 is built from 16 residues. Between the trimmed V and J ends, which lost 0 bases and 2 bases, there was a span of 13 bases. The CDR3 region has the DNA TGTGCCAGCAGTTACTCAAACGGCGGGTTGAACTATGGCTACACCTTC. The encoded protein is CASSYSNGGLNYGYTF.

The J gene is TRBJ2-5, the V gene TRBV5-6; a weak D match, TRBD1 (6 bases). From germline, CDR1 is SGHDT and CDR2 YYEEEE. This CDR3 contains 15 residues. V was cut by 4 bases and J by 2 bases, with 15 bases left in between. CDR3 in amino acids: CASSPTDSRQETQYF. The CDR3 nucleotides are TGTGCCAGCAGCCCCACGGACAGCCGGCAAGAGACCCAGTACTTC.

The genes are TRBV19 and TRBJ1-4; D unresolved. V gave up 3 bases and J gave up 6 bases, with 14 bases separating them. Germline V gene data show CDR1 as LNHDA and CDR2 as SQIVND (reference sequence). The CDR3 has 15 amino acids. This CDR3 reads CASSIWGSADEKLFF. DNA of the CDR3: TGTGCCAGTAGTATTTGGGGTTCAGCGGATGAAAAACTGTTTTTT.

CDR3 in amino acids: CASSSTGGNYGYTF. CDR3 DNA: TGCGCCAGCAGCTCTACAGGGGGCAATTATGGCTACACCTTC. The rearrangement joins TRBV5-1 to TRBJ1-2; TRBD1 aligns across 9 bases. The trim removed 3 bases at V and 5 bases at J, leaving 5 bases unmatched. The CDR3 sequence is 14 residues long. Germline CDR1 SGHRS, CDR2 YFSETQ.

CDR3 region: CASSVGSGGTEAFF. The CDR3 DNA is TGTGCCAGCAGCGTAGGGTCCGGGGGGACTGAAGCTTTCTTT. The chain couples TRBV9 to TRBJ1-1, with D maybe TRBD1 (5 bases). Germline lookup yields CDR1 SGDLS and CDR2 YYNGEE. This CDR3 region has 14 residues. V was trimmed by 0 bases and J by 5 bases, leaving 11 bases between them.

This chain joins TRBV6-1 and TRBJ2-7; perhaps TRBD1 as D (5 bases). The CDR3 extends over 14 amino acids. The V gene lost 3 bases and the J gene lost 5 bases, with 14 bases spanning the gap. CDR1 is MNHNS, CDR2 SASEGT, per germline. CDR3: CASSDGRVRDEQYF. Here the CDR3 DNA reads TGTGCCAGCAGTGACGGCAGGGTCCGCGACGAGCAGTACTTC.

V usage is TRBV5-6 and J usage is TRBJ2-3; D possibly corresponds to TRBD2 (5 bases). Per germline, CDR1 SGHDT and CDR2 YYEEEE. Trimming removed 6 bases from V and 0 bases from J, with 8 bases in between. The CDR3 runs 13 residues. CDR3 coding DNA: TGTGCCAGCAAGGAGGACAGCACAGATACGCAGTATTTT. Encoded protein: CASKEDSTDTQYF.

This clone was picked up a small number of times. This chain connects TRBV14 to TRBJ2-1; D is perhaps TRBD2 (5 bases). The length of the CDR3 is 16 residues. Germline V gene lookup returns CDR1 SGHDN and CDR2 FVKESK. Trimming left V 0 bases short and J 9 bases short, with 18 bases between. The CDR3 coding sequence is TGTGCCAGCAGCCAAGATGGGTCGGGGTCCGGTGGTGAGCAGTTCTTC. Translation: CASSQDGSGSGGEQFF.

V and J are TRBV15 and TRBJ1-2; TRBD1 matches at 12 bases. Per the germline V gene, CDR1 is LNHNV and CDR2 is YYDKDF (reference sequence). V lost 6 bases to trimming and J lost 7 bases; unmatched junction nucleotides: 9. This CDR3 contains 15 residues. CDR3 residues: CATSIGTGGISGYTF. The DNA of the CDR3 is TGTGCCACCAGTATAGGGACAGGGGGCATTAGTGGCTACACCTTC.

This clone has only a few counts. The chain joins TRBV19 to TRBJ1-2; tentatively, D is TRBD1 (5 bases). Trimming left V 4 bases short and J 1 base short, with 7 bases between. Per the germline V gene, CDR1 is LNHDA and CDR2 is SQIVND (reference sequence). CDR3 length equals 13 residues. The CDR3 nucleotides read TGTGCCAGTAGTAAACAGGTTAACTATGGCTACACCTTC. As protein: CASSKQVNYGYTF.

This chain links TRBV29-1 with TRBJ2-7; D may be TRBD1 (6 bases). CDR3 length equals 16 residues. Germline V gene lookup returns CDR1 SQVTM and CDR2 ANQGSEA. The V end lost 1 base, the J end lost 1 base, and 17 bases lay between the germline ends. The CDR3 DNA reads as TGCAGCGTTGAAGCGTTCTGGGGGCAAGGATCCTACGAGCAGTACTTC. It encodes CSVEAFWGQGSYEQYF.

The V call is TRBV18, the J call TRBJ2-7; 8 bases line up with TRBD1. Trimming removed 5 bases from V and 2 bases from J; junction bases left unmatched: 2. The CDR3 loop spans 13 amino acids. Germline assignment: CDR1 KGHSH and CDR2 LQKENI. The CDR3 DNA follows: TGTGCCAGCTCAGCGACAGGGGCCTACGAGCAGTACTTC. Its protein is CASSATGAYEQYF.

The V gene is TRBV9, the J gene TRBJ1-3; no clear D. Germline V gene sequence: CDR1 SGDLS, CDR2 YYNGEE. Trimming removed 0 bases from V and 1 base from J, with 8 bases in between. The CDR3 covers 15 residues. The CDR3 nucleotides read TGTGCCAGCAGCGTAGACAATCCATCTGGAAACACCATATATTTT. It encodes CASSVDNPSGNTIYF.

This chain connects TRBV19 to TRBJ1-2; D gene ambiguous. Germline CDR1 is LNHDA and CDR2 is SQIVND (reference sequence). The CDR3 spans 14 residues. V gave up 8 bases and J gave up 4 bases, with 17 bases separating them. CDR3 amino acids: CASGRPGALYGYTF. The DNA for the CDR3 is TGTGCCAGTGGTCGACCCGGAGCCCTCTATGGCTACACCTTC.

The CDR3 region is CASSPTAGRYTSTDTQYF. The CDR3 nucleotides are TGTGCCAGCAGCCCCACGGCCGGGAGATACACTAGCACAGATACGCAGTATTTT. This chain connects TRBV27 to TRBJ2-3; TRBD2 is a possible D gene (6 bases). The CDR3 has 18 residues. Looked up from germline, CDR1 is MNHEY and CDR2 is SMNVEV (reference sequence). Trimming stripped 6 bases from V and 0 bases from J, with 22 bases between.

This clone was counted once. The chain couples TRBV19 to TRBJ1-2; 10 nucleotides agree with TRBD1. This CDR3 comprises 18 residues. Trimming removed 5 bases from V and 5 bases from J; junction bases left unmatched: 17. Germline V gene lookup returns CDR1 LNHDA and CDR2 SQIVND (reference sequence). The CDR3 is CASSSNPTDRGLGYGYTF. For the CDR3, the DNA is TGTGCCAGTAGTTCCAACCCCACTGACAGGGGGCTTGGTTATGGCTACACCTTC.

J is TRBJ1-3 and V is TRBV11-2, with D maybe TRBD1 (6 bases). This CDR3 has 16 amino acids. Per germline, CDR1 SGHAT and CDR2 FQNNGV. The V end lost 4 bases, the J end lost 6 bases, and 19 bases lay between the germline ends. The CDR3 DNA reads TGTGCCAGCAGCTCCTTTAGACCACAGGGAAAAAACACCATATATTTT. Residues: CASSSFRPQGKNTIYF. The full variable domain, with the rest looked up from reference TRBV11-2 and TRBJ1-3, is EAGVAQSPRYKIIEKRQSVAFWCNPISGHATLYWYQQILGQGPKLLIQFQNNGVVDDSQLPKDRFSAERLKGVDSTLKIQPAKLEDSAVYLCASSSFRPQGKNTIYFGEGSWLTVV.

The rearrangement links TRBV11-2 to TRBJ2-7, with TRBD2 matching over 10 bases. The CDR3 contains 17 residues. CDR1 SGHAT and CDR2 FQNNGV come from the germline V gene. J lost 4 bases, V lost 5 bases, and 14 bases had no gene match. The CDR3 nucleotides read TGTGCCAGCAGCCCAAGATCTATGTCGGGACTAGCGTACGAGCAGTACTTC. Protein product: CASSPRSMSGLAYEQYF.

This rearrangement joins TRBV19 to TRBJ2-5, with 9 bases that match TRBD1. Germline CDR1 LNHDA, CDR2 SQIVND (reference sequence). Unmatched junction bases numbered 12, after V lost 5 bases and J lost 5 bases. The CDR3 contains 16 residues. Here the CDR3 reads CASSVRAGTGRETQYF. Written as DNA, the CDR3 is TGTGCCAGTAGTGTACGTGCCGGGACAGGGAGGGAGACCCAGTACTTC.

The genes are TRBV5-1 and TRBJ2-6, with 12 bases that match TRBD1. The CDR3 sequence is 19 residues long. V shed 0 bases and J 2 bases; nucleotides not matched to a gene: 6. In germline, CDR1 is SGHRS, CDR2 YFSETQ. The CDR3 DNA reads TGCGCCAGCAGCTTGGATCCGGGACAGGGGGCTCCTGGGGCCAACGTCCTGACTTTC. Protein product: CASSLDPGQGAPGANVLTF.

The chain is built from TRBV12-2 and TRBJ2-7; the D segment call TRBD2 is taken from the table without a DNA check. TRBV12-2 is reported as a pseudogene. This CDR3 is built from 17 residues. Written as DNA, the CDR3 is TGTGCAAGTGTCCCTCGGACTAGCGGACCAATTAACTACGAGCAGTACTTC. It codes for CASVPRTSGPINYEQYF.

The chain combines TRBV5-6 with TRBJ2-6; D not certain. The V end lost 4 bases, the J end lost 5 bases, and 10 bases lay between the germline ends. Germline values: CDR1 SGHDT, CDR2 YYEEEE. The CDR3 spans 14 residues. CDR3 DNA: TGTGCCAGCAGCCTCCAAGACAGGGCCAACGTCCTGACTTTC. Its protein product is CASSLQDRANVLTF.

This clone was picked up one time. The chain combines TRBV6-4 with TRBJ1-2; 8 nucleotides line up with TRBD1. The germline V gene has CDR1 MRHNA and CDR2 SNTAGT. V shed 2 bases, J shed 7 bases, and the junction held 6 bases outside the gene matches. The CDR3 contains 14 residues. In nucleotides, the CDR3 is TGTGCCAGCAGTGACACGACAGGGGTTGGTGGCTACACCTTC. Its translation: CASSDTTGVGGYTF.

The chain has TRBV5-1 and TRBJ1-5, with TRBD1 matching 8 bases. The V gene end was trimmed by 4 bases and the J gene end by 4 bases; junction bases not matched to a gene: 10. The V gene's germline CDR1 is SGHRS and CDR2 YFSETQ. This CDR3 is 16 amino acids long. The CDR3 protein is CASSDGGQGGNQPQHF. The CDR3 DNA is TGCGCCAGCAGCGATGGTGGACAGGGAGGGAATCAGCCCCAGCATTTT.

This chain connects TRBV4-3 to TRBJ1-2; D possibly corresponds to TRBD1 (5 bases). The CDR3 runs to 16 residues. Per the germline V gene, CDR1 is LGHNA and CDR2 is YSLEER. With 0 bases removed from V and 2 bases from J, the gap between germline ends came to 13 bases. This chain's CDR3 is CASSQDLFRENYGYTF. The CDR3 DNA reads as TGCGCCAGCAGCCAAGATCTTTTCAGGGAAAACTATGGCTACACCTTC.